A selection of T cell receptor beta chains follows, all from one sample in a study of blood T cell repertoires in COVID-19. Produced via immunoSEQ multiplex PCR; TCRdb's table is partial and in-frame only. Here the sample spans some 150,000 clones, roughly 80% being singletons. The sequencing input was peripheral blood. Receptors originate from a man in his 60s with acute or convalescent COVID-19. The CDR3 runs from the conserved cysteine through the conserved F or W. D genes are given only for firm matches. Size is stated for part of the rows, as once, few or many counts, or as a class when the clone is expanded.

v_gene: TRBV27
j_gene: TRBJ2-7
abundance: NA
d_gene: NA
CDR3aa: CASSFRQGSYEQYF
CDR3nt: TGTGCCAGCAGTTTTCGGCAGGGCTCCTACGAGCAGTACTTC

v_gene: TRBV28
j_gene: TRBJ1-1
abundance: NA
d_gene: TRBD1
CDR3aa: CASSLSQGGAFF
CDR3nt: TGTGCCAGCAGTTTATCCCAGGGGGGCGCTTTCTTT

v_gene: TRBV3-1/TRBV3-2
j_gene: TRBJ2-5
abundance: NA
d_gene: NA
CDR3aa: CASSLGGGRETQYF
CDR3nt: TGTGCCAGCAGCCTTGGAGGGGGCAGGGAGACCCAGTACTTC

v_gene: TRBV7-2
j_gene: TRBJ1-5
abundance: NA
d_gene: TRBD1
CDR3aa: CASSFGRGYSNQPQHF
CDR3nt: TGTGCCAGCAGCTTCGGCAGGGGGTATAGCAATCAGCCCCAGCATTTT

v_gene: TRBV5-6
j_gene: TRBJ2-1
abundance: few
d_gene: NA
CDR3aa: CASSLASTQFF
CDR3nt: TGTGCCAGCAGCTTGGCCAGTACACAGTTCTTC

v_gene: TRBV6-5
j_gene: TRBJ1-1
abundance: NA
d_gene: NA
CDR3aa: CASSNHRDSAEAFF
CDR3nt: TGTGCCAGCAGTAACCACAGGGATTCGGCTGAAGCTTTCTTT

v_gene: TRBV2
j_gene: TRBJ2-7
abundance: few
d_gene: TRBD2
CDR3aa: CASKRETSGTYEQYF
CDR3nt: TGTGCCAGCAAAAGGGAGACTAGCGGGACCTACGAGCAGTACTTC

v_gene: TRBV12-3/TRBV12-4
j_gene: TRBJ1-5
abundance: NA
d_gene: NA
CDR3aa: CASSLGPQPQHF
CDR3nt: TGTGCCAGCAGTTTAGGGCCCCAGCCCCAGCATTTT

v_gene: TRBV24-1
j_gene: TRBJ2-5
abundance: NA
d_gene: NA
CDR3aa: CATSDSGGVPQETQYF
CDR3nt: TGTGCCACCAGTGATTCAGGAGGGGTCCCCCAAGAGACCCAGTACTTC

v_gene: TRBV29-1
j_gene: TRBJ2-3
abundance: NA
d_gene: TRBD2
CDR3aa: CSVEMFFSGGKYF
CDR3nt: TGCAGCGTTGAGATGTTTTTCAGCGGGGGGAAGTATTTT

v_gene: TRBV4-3
j_gene: TRBJ2-3
abundance: NA
d_gene: TRBD2
CDR3aa: CASSLQAGGQSDTQYF
CDR3nt: TGCGCCAGCAGCCTCCAAGCGGGGGGGCAATCAGATACGCAGTATTTT

v_gene: TRBV27
j_gene: TRBJ2-1
abundance: NA
d_gene: NA
CDR3aa: CASSSGLRDFYNEQFF
CDR3nt: TGTGCCAGCAGCAGTGGGCTGCGGGACTTCTACAATGAGCAGTTCTTC

v_gene: TRBV6-2/TRBV6-3
j_gene: TRBJ1-1
abundance: NA
d_gene: NA
CDR3aa: CASSLGGGRVTEAFF
CDR3nt: TGTGCCAGCAGCCTCGGGGGGGGGCGTGTGACTGAAGCTTTCTTT

v_gene: TRBV27
j_gene: TRBJ2-3
abundance: NA
d_gene: NA
CDR3aa: CASSLGLSGTDTQYF
CDR3nt: TGTGCCAGCAGTTTGGGGCTTTCTGGCACAGATACGCAGTATTTT

v_gene: TRBV5-6
j_gene: TRBJ1-6
abundance: NA
d_gene: NA
CDR3aa: CASSLAPGANSPLHF
CDR3nt: TGTGCCAGCAGCTTGGCGCCAGGGGCCAATTCACCCCTCCACTTT

v_gene: TRBV9
j_gene: TRBJ2-2
abundance: NA
d_gene: NA
CDR3aa: CASSVASGLTKTGELFF
CDR3nt: TGTGCCAGCAGCGTAGCCTCAGGGCTGACCAAAACCGGGGAGCTGTTTTTT

v_gene: TRBV27
j_gene: TRBJ1-3
abundance: NA
d_gene: NA
CDR3aa: CASRGGAGNTIYF
CDR3nt: TGTGCCAGCAGAGGAGGGGCTGGAAACACCATATATTTT

v_gene: TRBV7-6
j_gene: TRBJ2-2
abundance: NA
d_gene: NA
CDR3aa: CASSLRGYQGGELFF
CDR3nt: TGTGCCAGCAGCTTAAGGGGCTATCAGGGAGGGGAGCTGTTTTTT

v_gene: TRBV27
j_gene: TRBJ1-1
abundance: many
d_gene: NA
CDR3aa: CASSLGQSLNTEAFF
CDR3nt: TGTGCCAGCAGTTTAGGACAGTCCCTGAACACTGAAGCTTTCTTT

v_gene: TRBV28
j_gene: TRBJ1-6
abundance: NA
d_gene: NA
CDR3aa: CASGLAANPSSPLHF
CDR3nt: TGTGCCAGCGGCCTAGCGGCCAATCCATCTTCACCCCTCCACTTT

v_gene: TRBV29-1
j_gene: TRBJ2-1
abundance: NA
d_gene: NA
CDR3aa: CSVVGGAIYNEQFF
CDR3nt: TGCAGCGTTGTAGGGGGGGCTATTTACAATGAGCAGTTCTTC

v_gene: TRBV29-1
j_gene: TRBJ1-2
abundance: NA
d_gene: NA
CDR3aa: CSVEGQGYGYTF
CDR3nt: TGCAGCGTTGAAGGCCAGGGGTATGGCTACACCTTC

v_gene: TRBV7-2
j_gene: TRBJ2-5
abundance: NA
d_gene: NA
CDR3aa: CASSPPWRRGQYF
CDR3nt: TGTGCCAGCAGCCCTCCTTGGCGTCGCGGCCAGTACTTC

v_gene: TRBV6-2/TRBV6-3
j_gene: TRBJ2-6
abundance: NA
d_gene: NA
CDR3aa: CASSRTPRAGANVLTF
CDR3nt: TGTGCCAGCAGTAGGACTCCCCGAGCTGGGGCCAACGTCCTGACTTTC

v_gene: TRBV5-4
j_gene: TRBJ1-2
abundance: NA
d_gene: TRBD1
CDR3aa: CASSRDSQGYGYTF
CDR3nt: TGTGCCAGCAGTCGGGACAGCCAGGGCTATGGCTACACCTTC

v_gene: TRBV12-3/TRBV12-4
j_gene: TRBJ2-7
abundance: NA
d_gene: NA
CDR3aa: CASSGGRVYEQYF
CDR3nt: TGTGCCAGCAGTGGGGGCAGGGTCTACGAGCAGTACTTC

v_gene: TRBV2
j_gene: TRBJ2-3
abundance: NA
d_gene: TRBD1
CDR3aa: CASMGTGYTDTQYF
CDR3nt: TGTGCCAGCATGGGGACAGGTTACACAGATACGCAGTATTTT

v_gene: TRBV9
j_gene: TRBJ1-1
abundance: NA
d_gene: NA
CDR3aa: CASSPGGLGEAFF
CDR3nt: TGTGCCAGCAGCCCCGGAGGTTTGGGTGAAGCTTTCTTT

v_gene: TRBV29-1
j_gene: TRBJ1-2
abundance: NA
d_gene: NA
CDR3aa: CSVDRGGKGYTF
CDR3nt: TGCAGCGTTGATCGGGGAGGGAAGGGCTACACCTTC

v_gene: TRBV7-6
j_gene: TRBJ1-6
abundance: NA
d_gene: NA
CDR3aa: CASSLVQDNSPLHF
CDR3nt: TGTGCCAGCAGCTTAGTACAAGATAATTCACCCCTCCACTTT

v_gene: TRBV19
j_gene: TRBJ1-3
abundance: NA
d_gene: NA
CDR3aa: CASQEFYSGNTIYF
CDR3nt: TGTGCCAGCCAAGAGTTTTACTCTGGAAACACCATATATTTT

v_gene: TRBV12-3/TRBV12-4
j_gene: TRBJ1-1
abundance: NA
d_gene: NA
CDR3aa: CASSFKGDTEAFF
CDR3nt: TGTGCCAGCAGTTTCAAAGGGGACACTGAAGCTTTCTTT

v_gene: TRBV5-1
j_gene: TRBJ2-5
abundance: NA
d_gene: TRBD2
CDR3aa: CASSLSGREETQYF
CDR3nt: TGCGCCAGCAGCTTGAGCGGGAGGGAAGAGACCCAGTACTTC

v_gene: TRBV19
j_gene: TRBJ1-3
abundance: few
d_gene: NA
CDR3aa: CASTTVGNTIYF
CDR3nt: TGTGCCAGTACAACGGTCGGAAACACCATATATTTT

v_gene: TRBV5-8
j_gene: TRBJ1-3
abundance: NA
d_gene: NA
CDR3aa: CASSQDRSSGNTIYF
CDR3nt: TGTGCCAGCAGCCAAGACAGGAGCTCTGGAAACACCATATATTTT

v_gene: TRBV5-4
j_gene: TRBJ2-2
abundance: NA
d_gene: TRBD1
CDR3aa: CASSHTGVNTGELFF
CDR3nt: TGTGCCAGCAGCCATACAGGGGTGAACACCGGGGAGCTGTTTTTT

v_gene: TRBV14
j_gene: TRBJ1-1
abundance: NA
d_gene: NA
CDR3aa: CASSLTREGGTEAFF
CDR3nt: TGTGCCAGCAGCCTTACCAGGGAGGGGGGCACTGAAGCTTTCTTT

v_gene: TRBV18
j_gene: TRBJ2-3
abundance: NA
d_gene: TRBD1
CDR3aa: CASSPRTGADTQYF
CDR3nt: TGTGCCAGCTCACCACGGACAGGGGCAGATACGCAGTATTTT

v_gene: TRBV10-3
j_gene: TRBJ2-7
abundance: NA
d_gene: NA
CDR3aa: CAISGAVSYEQYF
CDR3nt: TGTGCCATCAGTGGTGCAGTCTCCTACGAGCAGTACTTC

v_gene: TRBV18
j_gene: TRBJ1-3
abundance: NA
d_gene: NA
CDR3aa: CASSPETKGNTIYF
CDR3nt: TGTGCCAGCTCACCAGAGACAAAGGGAAACACCATATATTTT

v_gene: TRBV13
j_gene: TRBJ1-2
abundance: NA
d_gene: NA
CDR3aa: CASSLRSRDGSGYTF
CDR3nt: TGTGCCAGCAGCCTCAGATCGAGAGACGGGTCGGGCTACACCTTC

v_gene: TRBV5-5
j_gene: TRBJ2-1
abundance: NA
d_gene: TRBD2
CDR3aa: CASSSGEGALPYNEQFF
CDR3nt: TGTGCCAGCAGCTCCGGGGAGGGAGCCCTACCTTACAATGAGCAGTTCTTC

v_gene: TRBV18
j_gene: TRBJ2-3
abundance: NA
d_gene: TRBD2
CDR3aa: CASSPGTSGLTDTQYF
CDR3nt: TGTGCCAGCTCTCCCGGGACTAGCGGGCTCACAGATACGCAGTATTTT

v_gene: TRBV29-1
j_gene: TRBJ2-1
abundance: few
d_gene: NA
CDR3aa: CSVVWLLPNNEQFF
CDR3nt: TGCAGCGTTGTCTGGTTACTGCCAAACAATGAGCAGTTCTTC

v_gene: TRBV7-9
j_gene: TRBJ1-3
abundance: few
d_gene: NA
CDR3aa: CASSLQRNTIYF
CDR3nt: TGTGCCAGCAGCCTACAGCGGAACACCATATATTTT

v_gene: TRBV28
j_gene: TRBJ1-4
abundance: NA
d_gene: NA
CDR3aa: CASSLRGRPEKLFF
CDR3nt: TGTGCCAGCAGTTTGCGCGGTCGCCCAGAAAAACTGTTTTTT

v_gene: TRBV19
j_gene: TRBJ1-1
abundance: NA
d_gene: NA
CDR3aa: CASSISSASGEAFF
CDR3nt: TGTGCCAGTAGTATAAGTTCCGCCTCGGGGGAAGCTTTCTTT

v_gene: TRBV6-5
j_gene: TRBJ2-1
abundance: NA
d_gene: TRBD2
CDR3aa: CASSDLGLAGIEQFF
CDR3nt: TGTGCCAGCAGCGATTTAGGGCTAGCGGGGATAGAGCAGTTCTTC

v_gene: TRBV12-3/TRBV12-4
j_gene: TRBJ2-3
abundance: NA
d_gene: NA
CDR3aa: CASSSLFTDTQYF
CDR3nt: TGTGCCAGCAGTTCCCTCTTTACAGATACGCAGTATTTT

v_gene: TRBV3-1/TRBV3-2
j_gene: TRBJ1-4
abundance: few
d_gene: NA
CDR3aa: CASRPQGSSEKLFF
CDR3nt: TGTGCCAGCAGACCACAGGGTTCAAGTGAAAAACTGTTTTTT

v_gene: TRBV15
j_gene: TRBJ2-3
abundance: few
d_gene: TRBD2
CDR3aa: CATSSGLAGLTDTQYF
CDR3nt: TGTGCCACCAGCAGCGGACTAGCGGGCCTCACAGATACGCAGTATTTT

v_gene: TRBV5-4
j_gene: TRBJ2-5
abundance: NA
d_gene: TRBD2
CDR3aa: CASSLGGLAGETQYF
CDR3nt: TGTGCCAGCAGCTTGGGGGGACTAGCGGGAGAGACCCAGTACTTC

v_gene: TRBV4-1
j_gene: TRBJ2-1
abundance: NA
d_gene: TRBD2
CDR3aa: CASSQSAGRSYNEQFF
CDR3nt: TGCGCCAGCAGCCAGTCAGCGGGAAGATCCTACAATGAGCAGTTCTTC